Below are 10 T cell receptor beta chains sequenced from a single sample in a study of blood T cell repertoires in COVID-19. TCRdb's table, derived via immunoSEQ multiplex PCR, lists solely in-frame clones and lacks some. The table lists about 210,000 clones, approximately 89% of them singletons. The material sequenced was peripheral blood. The receptors derive from a woman aged 40 to 55 with acute or convalescent COVID-19.

CDR3 protein: CASSYGPAGAAFF. The CDR3 DNA is TGCGCCAGCAGCTACGGACCCGCGGGGGCCGCTTTCTTT. V gene TRBV5-1 combines with J gene TRBJ1-1; tentatively, D is TRBD1 (6 bases). V was pared by 3 bases and J by 11 bases, with 17 bases between. Germline V gene sequence: CDR1 SGHRS, CDR2 YFSETQ. The CDR3 covers 13 residues.

The chain has TRBV9 and TRBJ2-3, with TRBD2 matching over 14 bases. The germline V gene has CDR1 SGDLS and CDR2 YYNGEE. With V trimmed by 3 bases and J by 2 bases, 2 bases remained unmatched. This CDR3 is built from 16 residues. The CDR3 nucleotides read TGTGCCAGCAGCGGGACTAGCGGGGGGTTCACAGATACGCAGTATTTT. This codes for CASSGTSGGFTDTQYF.

The CDR3 sequence is CASAGFEYNEQFF. As DNA, the CDR3 is TGTGCCAGCGCAGGGTTCGAGTACAATGAGCAGTTCTTC. The V and J genes are TRBV19 and TRBJ2-1, with a possible D match to TRBD1 (5 bases). CDR1 and CDR2 (germline): LNHDA, SQIVND (reference sequence). This CDR3 is built from 13 residues. The V end lost 9 bases, the J end lost 4 bases, and 13 bases lay between the germline ends.

This chain connects TRBV7-6 to TRBJ2-1, with TRBD1 as a possible D gene (6 bases). Trimming left V 1 base short and J 9 bases short, with 16 bases between. The length of the CDR3 is 15 residues. Germline CDR1 is SGHVS and CDR2 is FNYEAQ. The CDR3 nucleotides read TGTGCCAGCAGCTTAGGGGGGCAGGGACATGGTGAGCAGTTCTTC. This translates into CASSLGGQGHGEQFF.

CDR3 bases: TGTGCCAGCAGGGGACAGGGAGGGACCTACGAGCAGTACGTC. Amino acids: CASRGQGGTYEQYV. This chain joins TRBV28 and TRBJ2-7; TRBD1 aligns across 9 bases. CDR1 MDHEN and CDR2 SYDVKM come from the germline V gene. The CDR3 is 14 residues long. With 6 bases clipped from V and 2 bases from J, the junction kept 5 bases outside the gene matches.

The chain recombines TRBV5-1 with TRBJ2-3; a possible D gene is TRBD1 (5 bases). Germline V gene sequence: CDR1 SGHRS, CDR2 YFSETQ. The length of the CDR3 is 15 residues. The germline V and J ends were trimmed by 0 bases and 0 bases, with 8 bases remaining between them. The CDR3 is CASSLEGVSTDTQYF. The DNA of the CDR3 is TGCGCCAGCAGCTTGGAAGGGGTCAGCACAGATACGCAGTATTTT.

CDR3 region: CASSPTGVTGELFF. The DNA of the CDR3 is TGTGCCAGCAGCCCAACAGGGGTCACCGGGGAGCTGTTTTTT. The chain joins TRBV5-5 to TRBJ2-2; 7 positions agree with TRBD1. Germline CDR1 SGHKS, CDR2 YYEKEE (reference sequence). The length of the CDR3 is 14 residues. J gave up 4 bases and V 4 bases, and 4 bases lay outside the gene matches.

This clone came up once. V is TRBV6-1 and J is TRBJ2-2; 9 bases line up with TRBD2. The CDR3 is made up of 15 amino acids. J gave up 7 bases and V 2 bases, and 5 bases lay outside the gene matches. Per the germline V gene, CDR1 is MNHNS and CDR2 is SASEGT. The CDR3 region has the DNA TGTGCCAGCAGTGAATTCGCGGGGGGGAACGGGGAGCTGTTTTTT. This gives the protein CASSEFAGGNGELFF.

The sample holds one count of this clone. V is TRBV19 and J is TRBJ1-6; D gene ambiguous. V was clipped by 3 bases and J by 9 bases, with 12 bases between them. CDR3 length equals 14 residues. Germline V lookup: CDR1 LNHDA, CDR2 SQIVND (reference sequence). The CDR3 DNA reads as TGTGCCAGTAGTATGGTACGAGGAGGTTCACCCCTCCACTTT. Translated: CASSMVRGGSPLHF.

The sample holds one count of this clone. In DNA, the CDR3 is TGTGCCAGCAGTAGAGGCTTCCCGAACGCAGATACGCAGTATTTT. It is translated as CASSRGFPNADTQYF. The chain joins TRBV6-5 to TRBJ2-3; D is undetermined. CDR1 is MNHEY and CDR2 is SVGAGI in the germline V gene. This CDR3 has 15 residues. V dropped 5 bases and J dropped 4 bases, with 16 bases sitting between them.